Listed below are T cell receptor beta chains from one sample, sequenced in a study of blood T cell repertoires in COVID-19. The repertoire was sequenced with immunoSEQ multiplex PCR; TCRdb's copy has only in-frame clones and lacks some. The data hold around 250,000 clones, with 85% to 90% observed a single time. Sequenced material: PBMCs or T cells enriched from blood (not recorded which). The receptors shown here come from a woman aged 50 to 65 who had recovered from COVID-19. Both conserved end residues are part of each CDR3. D genes are given only for firm matches. Rows may omit the clone size; those that give it use once, few, many or a size class.

>.|TRBJ1-1|.|TRBV28
CASSFTNRDRFEAFF
TGTGCCAGCAGTTTCACAAACAGGGACCGTTTTGAAGCTTTCTTT
>.|TRBJ1-5|.|TRBV2
CASSERGQPQHF
TGTGCCAGCAGTGAAAGGGGTCAGCCCCAGCATTTT
>once|TRBJ2-7|TRBD2|TRBV5-1
CASSLIAGGLDSYEQYF
TGCGCCAGCAGCTTAATAGCGGGAGGCCTGGACTCCTACGAGCAGTACTTC
>.|TRBJ1-1|.|TRBV5-4
CASRIQGLDTEAFF
TGTGCCAGCAGGATACAGGGATTGGACACTGAAGCTTTCTTT
>.|TRBJ2-2|TRBD2|TRBV6-5
CASSRQTSGGELFF
TGTGCCAGCAGTCGCCAGACTAGCGGCGGGGAGCTGTTTTTT
>.|TRBJ1-2|TRBD1|TRBV10-3
CAIKYGQGLSYTF
TGTGCCATCAAATACGGACAGGGATTAAGCTACACCTTC
>.|TRBJ1-1|.|TRBV5-1
CASRSGGTNTEAFF
TGCGCCAGCAGAAGTGGGGGCACTAACACTGAAGCTTTCTTT
>few|TRBJ1-4|TRBD1|TRBV7-9
CASSFYHARGQGRDEKLFF
TGTGCCAGCAGCTTCTACCATGCGAGGGGGCAGGGTCGAGATGAAAAACTGTTTTTT
>.|TRBJ1-5|.|TRBV7-6
CASSSDNNQPQHF
TGTGCCAGCAGCTCGGACAACAATCAGCCCCAGCATTTT
>.|TRBJ1-2|.|TRBV7-9
CASSLEQGPDYGYTF
TGTGCCAGCAGCCTGGAGCAGGGGCCGGACTATGGCTACACCTTC
>.|TRBJ2-1|TRBD2|TRBV19
CASKAGGPYEQFF
TGTGCCAGTAAGGCGGGAGGGCCTTATGAGCAGTTCTTC
>.|TRBJ2-1|TRBD2|TRBV7-2
CASSLGSGTSGRAREQFF
TGTGCCAGCAGCTTAGGATCCGGTACTAGCGGGAGGGCCAGGGAGCAGTTCTTC
>.|TRBJ2-7|TRBD2|TRBV19
CASSIFGGVYEQYF
TGTGCCAGTAGTATTTTTGGGGGGGTCTACGAGCAGTACTTC
>.|TRBJ2-1|TRBD1|TRBV7-9
CASSQGDEQFF
TGTGCCAGCAGCCAGGGGGATGAGCAGTTCTTC
>.|TRBJ2-7|.|TRBV15
CATSREARPLYEQYF
TGTGCCACCAGCAGAGAGGCTCGCCCACTATACGAGCAGTACTTC
>.|TRBJ2-1|.|TRBV19
CASSTSWGYNEQFF
TGTGCCAGTAGCACTAGCTGGGGTTACAATGAGCAGTTCTTC
>.|TRBJ2-2|.|TRBV6-2/TRBV6-3
CASRPSVGTGELFF
TGTGCCAGCAGACCTAGCGTGGGCACCGGGGAGCTGTTTTTT
>.|TRBJ1-5|.|TRBV28
CASSPVAGAGQPQHF
TGTGCCAGCAGCCCAGTAGCAGGGGCGGGTCAGCCCCAGCATTTT
>once|TRBJ2-2|.|TRBV28
CASRKARWATGELFF
TGTGCCAGCCGTAAGGCCAGATGGGCTACCGGGGAGCTGTTTTTT
>.|TRBJ2-5|.|TRBV3-1/TRBV3-2
CASSQDLNFRQETQYF
TGTGCCAGCAGCCAAGATCTGAATTTCAGGCAAGAGACCCAGTACTTC
>.|TRBJ2-3|.|TRBV19
CASSAQSSTDTQYF
TGTGCCAGTAGTGCACAATCTAGCACAGATACGCAGTATTTT
>.|TRBJ1-2|.|TRBV5-8
CASSLGGRDYGYTF
TGTGCCAGCAGCTTGGGGGGCCGGGACTATGGCTACACCTTC
>.|TRBJ2-2|.|TRBV14
CASRDSRTLYTGELFF
TGTGCCAGCAGAGACAGCAGGACACTTTACACCGGGGAGCTGTTTTTT
>.|TRBJ2-3|TRBD2|TRBV28
CASSSRWGPGLAGGPVKDTQYF
TGTGCCAGCAGTTCGCGCTGGGGGCCGGGACTAGCGGGAGGGCCAGTGAAAGATACGCAGTATTTT
>.|TRBJ2-3|TRBD1|TRBV11-2
CASSLFQGASTDTQYF
TGTGCCAGCAGCCTATTCCAGGGGGCCAGTACAGATACGCAGTATTTT
>.|TRBJ2-5|TRBD2|TRBV18
CASSGTSGETQYF
TGTGCCAGCTCCGGGACTAGTGGGGAGACCCAGTACTTC
>.|TRBJ2-7|.|TRBV27
CASSSLGGKGSYEQYF
TGTGCCAGCAGTTCTCTCGGGGGTAAAGGCTCCTACGAGCAGTACTTC
>.|TRBJ1-5|TRBD1|TRBV25-1
CASRAPRGRKNQPQHF
TGTGCCAGCAGGGCACCGAGGGGGCGGAAGAATCAGCCCCAGCATTTT
>.|TRBJ2-1|TRBD2|TRBV18
CASSLLTSRLFF
TGTGCCAGCTCACTACTGACTAGCCGCCTGTTCTTC